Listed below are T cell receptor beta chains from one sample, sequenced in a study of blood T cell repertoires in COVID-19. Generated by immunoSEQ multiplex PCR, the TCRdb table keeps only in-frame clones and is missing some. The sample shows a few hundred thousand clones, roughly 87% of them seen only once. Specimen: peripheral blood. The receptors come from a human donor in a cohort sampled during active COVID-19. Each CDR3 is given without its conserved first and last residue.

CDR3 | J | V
AISEGASGRAPDTQY | TRBJ2-3 | TRBV10-3
ASSWGELANYEQY | TRBJ2-7 | TRBV7-2
ASSSGQHEVGGYT | TRBJ1-2 | TRBV5-4
ASSQGQGARGTEAF | TRBJ1-1 | TRBV7-9
ASSDGAGALYEQY | TRBJ2-7 | TRBV6-1
AWSVRRGEKLF | TRBJ1-4 | TRBV30
ASRREANQETQY | TRBJ2-5 | TRBV2
ASSWAGADTGELF | TRBJ2-2 | TRBV7-3
ASSQGRDWYMFQYNEQF | TRBJ2-1 | TRBV4-3
ASSFDRPDYEQY | TRBJ2-7 | TRBV6-2/TRBV6-3
ASSSTWTGGLGANVLT | TRBJ2-6 | TRBV7-9
ASNNSDRGPGNTIY | TRBJ1-3 | TRBV28
ASSRGSLYGYT | TRBJ1-2 | TRBV19
ASRPTGGGNTEAF | TRBJ1-1 | TRBV6-5
ASSSMGQAAGKLF | TRBJ1-4 | TRBV7-2
ASSIGGTETQY | TRBJ2-5 | TRBV10-1
ASSVTGTGEQY | TRBJ2-7 | TRBV14
AARDRGHEKLF | TRBJ1-4 | TRBV6-5
ASQTGDSSSYEQY | TRBJ2-7 | TRBV9
ASSSDNEQF | TRBJ2-1 | TRBV5-4
ASSFDGDRNSYEQY | TRBJ2-7 | TRBV5-5
ASSRGTGGRLSGANVLT | TRBJ2-6 | TRBV18
ASSQYGGRLSDEQY | TRBJ2-7 | TRBV5-1
ASSRSGVNTGELF | TRBJ2-2 | TRBV9
ASSDGGHGTEAF | TRBJ1-1 | TRBV9
ASSQGGRAGEGEQY | TRBJ2-7 | TRBV4-1
ASSYSGGGSYEQY | TRBJ2-7 | TRBV6-6
ASTPELADYNEQF | TRBJ2-1 | TRBV2
ARGRGGGDPPNTEAF | TRBJ1-1 | TRBV10-2
ASSYQGGGAF | TRBJ1-1 | TRBV19
ASRPGGSYGYT | TRBJ1-2 | TRBV12-3/TRBV12-4
ASDYSRLPNYGYT | TRBJ1-2 | TRBV2
AGALDTQY | TRBJ2-3 | TRBV2
ASSVAGGYNSPLH | TRBJ1-6 | TRBV9
ASSPPAGPGYT | TRBJ1-2 | TRBV18
ASSVESGGASTDTQY | TRBJ2-3 | TRBV9
ASSLGQNYGYT | TRBJ1-2 | TRBV7-2
AWSLQGARNYGYT | TRBJ1-2 | TRBV30
ASSAPKTSGGYNEQF | TRBJ2-1 | TRBV9
ASGHGTSGGSSYEQY | TRBJ2-7 | TRBV25-1
ASSPVGRDFYGYT | TRBJ1-2 | TRBV27
ASSITPSTDTQY | TRBJ2-3 | TRBV19